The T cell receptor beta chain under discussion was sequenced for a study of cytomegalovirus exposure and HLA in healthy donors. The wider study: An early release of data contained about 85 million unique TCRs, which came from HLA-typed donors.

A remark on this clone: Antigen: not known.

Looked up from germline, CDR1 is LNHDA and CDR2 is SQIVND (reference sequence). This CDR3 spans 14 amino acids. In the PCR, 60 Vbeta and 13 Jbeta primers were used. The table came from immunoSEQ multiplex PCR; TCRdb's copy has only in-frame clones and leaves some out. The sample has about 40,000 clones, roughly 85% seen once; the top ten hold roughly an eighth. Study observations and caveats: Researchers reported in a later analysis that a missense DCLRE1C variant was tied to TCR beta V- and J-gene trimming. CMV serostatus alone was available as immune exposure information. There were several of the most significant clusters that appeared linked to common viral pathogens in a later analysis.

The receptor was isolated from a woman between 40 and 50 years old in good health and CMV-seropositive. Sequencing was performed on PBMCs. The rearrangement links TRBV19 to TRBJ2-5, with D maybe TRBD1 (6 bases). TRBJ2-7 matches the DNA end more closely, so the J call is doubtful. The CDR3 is CASSLTGSSYEQYF. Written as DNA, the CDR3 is TGTGCCAGTAGCTTAACAGGGAGCTCCTACGAGCAGTACTTC.